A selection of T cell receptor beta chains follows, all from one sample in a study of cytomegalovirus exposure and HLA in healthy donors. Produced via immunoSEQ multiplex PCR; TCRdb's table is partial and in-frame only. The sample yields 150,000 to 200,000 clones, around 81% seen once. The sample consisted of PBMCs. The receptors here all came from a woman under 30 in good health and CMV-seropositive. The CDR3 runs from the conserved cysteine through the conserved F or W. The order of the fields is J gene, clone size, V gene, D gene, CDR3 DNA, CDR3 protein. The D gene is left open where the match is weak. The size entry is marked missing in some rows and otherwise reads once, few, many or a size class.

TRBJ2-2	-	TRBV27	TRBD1	TGTGCCAGCAGTTGGTCAGGGGGCTGGACCGGGGAGCTGTTTTTT	CASSWSGGWTGELFF
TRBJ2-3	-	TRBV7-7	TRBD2	TGTGCCAGCAGCTTAGACGGGGGGGCTTTCAATACGCAGTATTTT	CASSLDGGAFNTQYF
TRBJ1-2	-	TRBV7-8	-	TGTGCCAGCAAGCAGACAGGACGCTACACCTTC	CASKQTGRYTF
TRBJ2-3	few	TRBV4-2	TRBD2	TGTGCCAGCAGCCAAACGCTAGCGGGCCTCACAGATACGCAGTATTTT	CASSQTLAGLTDTQYF
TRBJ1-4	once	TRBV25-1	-	TGTGCCAGCAGTGAAGGGGGGGGGAGTGAAAAACTGTTTTTT	CASSEGGGSEKLFF
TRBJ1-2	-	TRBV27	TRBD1	TGTGCCAGCAGTAGATCCGGGACAGGGAATGGCTACACCTTC	CASSRSGTGNGYTF
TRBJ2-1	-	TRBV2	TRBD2	TGTGCCAGCAGTGAGCTAGCGGAGCTCTTCAATGAGCAGTTCTTC	CASSELAELFNEQFF
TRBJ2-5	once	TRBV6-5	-	TGTGCCAGCAGTTATGGCTACCAAGAGACCCAGTACTTC	CASSYGYQETQYF
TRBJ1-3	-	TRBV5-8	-	TGTGCCAGCAGCTTTCAGGGCCACTCTGGAAACACCATATATTTT	CASSFQGHSGNTIYF
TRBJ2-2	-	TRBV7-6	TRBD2	TGTGCCAGCAGCTTGGGGGGGAGCACCGGGGAGCTGTTTTTT	CASSLGGSTGELFF
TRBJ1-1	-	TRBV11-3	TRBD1	TGTGCCAGCAGCTTTAGGGGGCGTCTTCCTGAAGCTTTCTTT	CASSFRGRLPEAFF